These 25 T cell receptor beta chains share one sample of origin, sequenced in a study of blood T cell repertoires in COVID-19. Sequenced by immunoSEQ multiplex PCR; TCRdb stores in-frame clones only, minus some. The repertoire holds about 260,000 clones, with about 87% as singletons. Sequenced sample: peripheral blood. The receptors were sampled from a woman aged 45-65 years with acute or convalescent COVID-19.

The CDR3, as DNA: TGTGCCAGCAGTGACCGACAGCTGGATAATGAAAAACTGTTTTTT. Residues: CASSDRQLDNEKLFF. The chain couples TRBV25-1 to TRBJ1-4, with D possibly matching TRBD1 (5 bases). The CDR3 consists of 15 residues. Per germline, CDR1 MGHDK and CDR2 SYGVNS. V was cut by 3 bases and J by 4 bases, with 12 bases left in between.

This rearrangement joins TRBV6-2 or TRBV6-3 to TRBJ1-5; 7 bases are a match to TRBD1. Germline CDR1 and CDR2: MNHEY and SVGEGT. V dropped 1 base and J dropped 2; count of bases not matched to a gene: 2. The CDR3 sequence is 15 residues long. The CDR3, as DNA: TGTGCCAGCAGTTACTGGCAGGGGGGCAATCAGCCCCAGCATTTT. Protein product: CASSYWQGGNQPQHF.

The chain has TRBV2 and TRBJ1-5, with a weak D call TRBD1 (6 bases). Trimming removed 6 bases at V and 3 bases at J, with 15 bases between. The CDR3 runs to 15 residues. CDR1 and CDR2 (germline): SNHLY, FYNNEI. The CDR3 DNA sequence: TGTGCCAGCAGGGGAACAGGGCTGAACAATCAGCCCCAGCATTTT. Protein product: CASRGTGLNNQPQHF.

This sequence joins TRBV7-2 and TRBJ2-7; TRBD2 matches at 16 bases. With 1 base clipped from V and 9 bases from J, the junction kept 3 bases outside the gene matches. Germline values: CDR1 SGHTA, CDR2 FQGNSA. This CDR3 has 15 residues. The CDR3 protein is CASSLEGTSGRVQYF. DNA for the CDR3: TGTGCCAGCAGCTTAGAGGGGACTAGCGGGAGGGTGCAGTACTTC.

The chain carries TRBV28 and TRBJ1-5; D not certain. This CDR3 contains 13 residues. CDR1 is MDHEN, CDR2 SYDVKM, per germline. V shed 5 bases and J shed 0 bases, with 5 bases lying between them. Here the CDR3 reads CASSRNSNQPQHF. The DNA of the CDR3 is TGTGCCAGCAGTCGTAATAGCAATCAGCCCCAGCATTTT.

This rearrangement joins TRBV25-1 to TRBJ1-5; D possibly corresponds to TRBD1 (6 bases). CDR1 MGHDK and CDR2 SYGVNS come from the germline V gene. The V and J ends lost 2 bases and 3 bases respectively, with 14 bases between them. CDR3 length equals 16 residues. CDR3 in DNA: TGTGCCAGCAGTGAAGGGCAGGGACACTACAATCAGCCCCAGCATTTT. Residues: CASSEGQGHYNQPQHF.

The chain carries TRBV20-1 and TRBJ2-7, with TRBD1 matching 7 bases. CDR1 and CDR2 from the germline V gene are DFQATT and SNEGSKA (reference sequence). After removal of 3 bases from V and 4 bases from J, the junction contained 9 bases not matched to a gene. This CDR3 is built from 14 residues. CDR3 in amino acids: CSASIPGQRYEQYF. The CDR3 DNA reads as TGCAGTGCTAGTATACCGGGACAGCGATACGAGCAGTACTTC.

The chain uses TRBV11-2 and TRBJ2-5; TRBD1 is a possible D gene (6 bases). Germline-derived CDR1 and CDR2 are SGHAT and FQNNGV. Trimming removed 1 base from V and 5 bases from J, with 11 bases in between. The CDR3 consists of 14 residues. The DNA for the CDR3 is TGTGCCAGCAGCTTAGTCGGAAGGGGGGAGACCCAGTACTTC. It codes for CASSLVGRGETQYF.

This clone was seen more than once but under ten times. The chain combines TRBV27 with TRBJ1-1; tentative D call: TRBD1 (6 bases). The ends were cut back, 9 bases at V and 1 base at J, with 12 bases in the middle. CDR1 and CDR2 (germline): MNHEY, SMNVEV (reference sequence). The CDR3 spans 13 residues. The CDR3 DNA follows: TGTGCCAGTTTGGGACAACCGAACACTGAAGCTTTCTTT. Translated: CASLGQPNTEAFF.

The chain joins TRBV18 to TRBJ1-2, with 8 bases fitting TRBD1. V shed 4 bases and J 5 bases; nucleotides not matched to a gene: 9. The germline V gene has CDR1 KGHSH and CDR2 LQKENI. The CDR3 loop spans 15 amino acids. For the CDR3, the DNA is TGTGCCAGCTCACTTATCGACAGGGGAAGTTATGGCTACACCTTC. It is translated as CASSLIDRGSYGYTF.

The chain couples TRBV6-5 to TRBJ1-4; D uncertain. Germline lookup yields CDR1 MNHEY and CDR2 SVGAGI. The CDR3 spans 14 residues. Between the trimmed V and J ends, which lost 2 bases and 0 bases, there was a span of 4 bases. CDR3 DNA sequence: TGTGCCAGCAGTTACACATCAACTAATGAAAAACTGTTTTTT. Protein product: CASSYTSTNEKLFF.

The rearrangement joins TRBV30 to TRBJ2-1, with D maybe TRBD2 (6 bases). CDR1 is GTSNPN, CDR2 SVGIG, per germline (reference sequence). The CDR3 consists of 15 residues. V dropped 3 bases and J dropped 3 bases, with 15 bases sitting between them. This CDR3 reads CAWSLLAGNYNEQFF. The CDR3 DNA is TGTGCCTGGAGCTTACTCGCGGGGAACTACAATGAGCAGTTCTTC.

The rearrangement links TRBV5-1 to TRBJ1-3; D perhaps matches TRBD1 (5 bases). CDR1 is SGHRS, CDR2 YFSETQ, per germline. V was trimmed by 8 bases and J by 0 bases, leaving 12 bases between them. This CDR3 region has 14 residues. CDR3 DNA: TGCGCCAGTAGCGGGACTTACTCTGGAAACACCATATATTTT. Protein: CASSGTYSGNTIYF. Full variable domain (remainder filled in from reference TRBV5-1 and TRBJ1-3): KAGVTQTPRYLIKTRGQQVTLSCSPISGHRSVSWYQQTPGQGLQFLFEYFSETQRNKGNFPGRFSGRQFSNSRSEMNVSTLELGDSALYLCASSGTYSGNTIYFGEGSWLTVV.

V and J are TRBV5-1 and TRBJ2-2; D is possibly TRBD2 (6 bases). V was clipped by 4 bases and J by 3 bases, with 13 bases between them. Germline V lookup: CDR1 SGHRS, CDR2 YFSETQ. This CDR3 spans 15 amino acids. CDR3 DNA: TGCGCCAGCAGCGGGGGACTCCTGGACACCGGGGAGCTGTTTTTT. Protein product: CASSGGLLDTGELFF.

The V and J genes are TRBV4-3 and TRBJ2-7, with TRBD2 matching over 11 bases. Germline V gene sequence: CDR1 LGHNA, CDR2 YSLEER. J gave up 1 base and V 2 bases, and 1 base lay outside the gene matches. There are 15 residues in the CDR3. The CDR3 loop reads CASSQLAGGSYEQYF. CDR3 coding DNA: TGCGCCAGCAGCCAACTAGCGGGAGGATCCTACGAGCAGTACTTC.

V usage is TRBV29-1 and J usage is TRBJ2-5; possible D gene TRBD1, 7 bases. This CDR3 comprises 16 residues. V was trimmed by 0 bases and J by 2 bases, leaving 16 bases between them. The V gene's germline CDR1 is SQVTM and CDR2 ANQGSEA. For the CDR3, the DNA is TGCAGCGTTGAAGATTTGGCGGGACAGTTTCAAGAGACCCAGTACTTC. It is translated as CSVEDLAGQFQETQYF.

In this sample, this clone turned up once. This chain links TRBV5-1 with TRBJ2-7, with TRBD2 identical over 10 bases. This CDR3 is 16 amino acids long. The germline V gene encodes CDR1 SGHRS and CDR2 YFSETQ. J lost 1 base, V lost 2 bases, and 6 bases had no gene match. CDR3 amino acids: CASSLTPSGSSYEQYF. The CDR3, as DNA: TGCGCCAGCAGCTTAACCCCTAGCGGGAGTTCCTACGAGCAGTACTTC.

The CDR3 region has the DNA TGCGCCAGCAGCCAAACATACCGAACCCACTACAATGAGCAGTTCTTC. Protein: CASSQTYRTHYNEQFF. This chain links TRBV4-1 with TRBJ2-1; D remains ambiguous. Germline V gene data show CDR1 as MGHRA and CDR2 as YSYEKL. Trimming removed 2 bases from V and 3 bases from J, with 14 bases in between. The CDR3 covers 16 residues.

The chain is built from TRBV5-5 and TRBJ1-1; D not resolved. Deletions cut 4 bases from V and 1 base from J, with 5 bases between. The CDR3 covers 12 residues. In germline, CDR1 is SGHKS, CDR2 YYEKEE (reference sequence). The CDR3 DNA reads TGTGCCAGCAGCCCAGGGAACACTGAAGCTTTCTTT. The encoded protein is CASSPGNTEAFF.

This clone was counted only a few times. The CDR3 protein is CASSGTSGNYEQYF. As DNA, the CDR3 is TGTGCCAGCAGCGGGACTAGCGGCAACTACGAGCAGTACTTC. The chain is built from TRBV5-6 and TRBJ2-7; 11 bases fit TRBD2. Losses at the gene ends were 4 bases for V and 3 bases for J; bases not matched to a gene: 3. The CDR3 is 14 amino acids. The germline CDR1 and CDR2 sequences are SGHDT and YYEEEE.

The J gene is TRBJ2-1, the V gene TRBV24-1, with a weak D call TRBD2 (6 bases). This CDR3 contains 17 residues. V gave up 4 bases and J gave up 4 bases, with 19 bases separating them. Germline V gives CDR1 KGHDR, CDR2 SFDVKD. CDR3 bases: TGTGCCACCAGTGACCGGGACTTACGGCATGGTTACAATGAGCAGTTCTTC. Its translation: CATSDRDLRHGYNEQFF.

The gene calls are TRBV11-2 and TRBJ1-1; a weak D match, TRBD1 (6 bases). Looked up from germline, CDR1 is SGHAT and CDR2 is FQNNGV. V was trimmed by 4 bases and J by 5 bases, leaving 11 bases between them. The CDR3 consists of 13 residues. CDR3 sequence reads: CASSSRGGTEAFF. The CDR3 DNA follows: TGTGCCAGCAGCTCTAGGGGGGGGACTGAAGCTTTCTTT.

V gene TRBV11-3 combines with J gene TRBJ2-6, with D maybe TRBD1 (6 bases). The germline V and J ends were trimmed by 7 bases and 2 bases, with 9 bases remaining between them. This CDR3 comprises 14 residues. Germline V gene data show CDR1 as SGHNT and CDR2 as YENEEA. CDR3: CASNSGAGANVLTF. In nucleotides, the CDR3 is TGTGCCAGCAACTCAGGGGCTGGGGCCAACGTCCTGACTTTC.

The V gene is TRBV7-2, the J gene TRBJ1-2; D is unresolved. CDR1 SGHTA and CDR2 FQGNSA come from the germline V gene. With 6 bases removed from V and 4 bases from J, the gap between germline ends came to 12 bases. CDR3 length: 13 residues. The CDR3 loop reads CASSEPQVYGYTF. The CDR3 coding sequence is TGTGCCAGCAGTGAACCCCAGGTCTATGGCTACACCTTC.

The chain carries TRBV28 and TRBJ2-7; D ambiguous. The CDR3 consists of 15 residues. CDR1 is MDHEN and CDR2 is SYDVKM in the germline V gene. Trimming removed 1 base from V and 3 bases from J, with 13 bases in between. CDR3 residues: CASSLSQSVIYEQYF. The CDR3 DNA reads TGTGCCAGCAGTTTATCACAGTCGGTGATCTACGAGCAGTACTTC.